This is a list of T cell receptor beta chains from one sample in a study of Tregs in tolerant kidney transplant recipients. Using immunoSEQ multiplex PCR, the repertoire was profiled, and TCRdb retains in-frame clones only, with some absent. The sample contains some 100,000 clones, roughly nine tenths of which appear only once. Material: CD4+ T cells from blood. Receptors were obtained from a human donor in good health. Each CDR3 is given without its conserved first and last residue. Clone size is shown for a subset of rows, as once, few, many or a class of expanded clone.

TRBJ2-1	-	TRBV7-9	ASILSGDDEQF
TRBJ1-5	-	TRBV19	ASSILDRSRNQPQH
TRBJ2-3	-	TRBV7-2	ASSLLGLAGSDTQY
TRBJ2-1	-	TRBV25-1	ASSALAAYNEQF
TRBJ2-2	-	TRBV30	AYGEDRGLMRTGELF
TRBJ1-2	-	TRBV6-5	ASMPGNTGYGYT
TRBJ1-5	-	TRBV11-2	ASSDPGLNQPQH
TRBJ1-1	-	TRBV5-1	ASSLAARVSEAF
TRBJ1-2	-	TRBV2	ASSFPSFYT
TRBJ2-5	-	TRBV5-1	ASSSGLEETQY
TRBJ1-1	-	TRBV7-2	ASSLWQVNTEAF
TRBJ1-2	-	TRBV6-6	ASSSGTDYGYT
TRBJ1-3	-	TRBV5-1	ASSLGSRGPGNTIY
TRBJ1-5	-	TRBV5-1	ASSLTGGSNQPQH
TRBJ1-3	-	TRBV27	ASRASSGNTIY
TRBJ1-5	-	TRBV7-6	ASSLGGESNQPQH
TRBJ2-5	-	TRBV2	ASNRRGKETQY
TRBJ1-2	-	TRBV5-8	ASSRTGTGIYGYT
TRBJ1-1	-	TRBV29-1	SGTATEAF
TRBJ2-5	once	TRBV5-1	ASSRSRAGGGETQY
TRBJ2-1	-	TRBV7-2	ASSPRQGRGSYNEQF
TRBJ2-1	-	TRBV5-4	ASSFFSGGVNEQF
TRBJ1-4	-	TRBV18	ASSPLAGTNEKLF
TRBJ2-7	-	TRBV4-1	ASSQAYRSYEQY
TRBJ2-4	-	TRBV2	AGGGLAKNIQY
TRBJ1-5	-	TRBV6-1	ASTGKGLNQPQH
TRBJ1-2	-	TRBV11-1	ASSTRSGVFYGYT
TRBJ1-6	-	TRBV7-2	ASSLGSPLH
TRBJ2-1	-	TRBV7-9	ASSLGRGSYNEQF
TRBJ2-1	-	TRBV29-1	SVHSSSYNEQF
TRBJ2-1	-	TRBV19	ASRGEVVHEQF
TRBJ2-3	-	TRBV20-1	SGFQGDTQY
TRBJ1-1	few	TRBV6-1	ASSEVGSETEAF
TRBJ2-3	once	TRBV5-1	ASSLEQGSEDTQY
TRBJ2-3	-	TRBV18	ASSKGTTDTQY
TRBJ2-2	-	TRBV10-1	ASSSVTGELF
TRBJ1-1	-	TRBV5-1	ASSLDRAGTEAF
TRBJ1-5	once	TRBV2	ASNEGFEQPQH
TRBJ2-4	-	TRBV29-1	SVGTSGSRGIQY
TRBJ2-5	-	TRBV11-2	ASILGQARVETQY
TRBJ2-3	-	TRBV2	ASNQRGGDTQY
TRBJ2-1	-	TRBV5-4	ASSLGGQVYYNEQF
TRBJ1-6	-	TRBV2	ASSVSAANSPLH
TRBJ2-7	-	TRBV4-1	ASSSQFSGVSYEQY
TRBJ2-7	-	TRBV21-1	ASSQPRLEERREGIHEQY
TRBJ2-1	-	TRBV6-4	ASSLLAAEYNEQF
TRBJ2-3	-	TRBV7-9	ASSQYVDTQY
TRBJ2-7	-	TRBV29-1	SGVSRGYEQY
TRBJ2-2	-	TRBV18	ASSPPYGGGTGELF
TRBJ2-2	-	TRBV19	ASSIGAGGTGELF
TRBJ1-2	-	TRBV11-2	ASSQLARGNGYT
TRBJ1-4	-	TRBV18	ASSQGQNEKLF
TRBJ1-2	-	TRBV2	ASSEVGYFT
TRBJ2-2	-	TRBV5-1	ASSSSGELF